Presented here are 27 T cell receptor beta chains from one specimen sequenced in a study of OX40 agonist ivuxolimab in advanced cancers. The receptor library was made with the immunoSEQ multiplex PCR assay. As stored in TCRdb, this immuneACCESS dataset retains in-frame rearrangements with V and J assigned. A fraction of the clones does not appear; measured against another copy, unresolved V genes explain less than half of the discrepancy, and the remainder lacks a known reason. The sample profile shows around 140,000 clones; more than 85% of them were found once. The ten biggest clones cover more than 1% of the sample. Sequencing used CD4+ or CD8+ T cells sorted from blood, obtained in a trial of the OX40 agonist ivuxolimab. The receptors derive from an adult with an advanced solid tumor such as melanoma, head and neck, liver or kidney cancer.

CDR3 DNA: TGTGCCAGCAGCCGCATAAGGGCAGGGGAAGGCTACACCTTC. Amino acid sequence: CASSRIRAGEGYTF. The V call is TRBV11-2, the J call TRBJ1-2; tentatively, D is TRBD1 (6 bases). The CDR3 runs to 14 residues. V was clipped by 5 bases and J by 8 bases, with 18 bases between them. The germline gives CDR1 SGHAT, CDR2 FQNNGV.

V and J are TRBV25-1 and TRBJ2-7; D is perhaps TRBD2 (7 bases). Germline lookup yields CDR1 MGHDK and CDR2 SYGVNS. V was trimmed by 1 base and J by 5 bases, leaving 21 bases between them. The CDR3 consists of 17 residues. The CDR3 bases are TGTGCCAGCAGTGAATCGGTCTGGGGGGGGCAATACCACGAGCAGTACTTC. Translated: CASSESVWGGQYHEQYF.

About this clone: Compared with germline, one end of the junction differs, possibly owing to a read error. The CDR3 DNA is TGTGCCAGCAGCTTAGGGGGTGGCCCGCCAATAAGAGACTTC. Residues: CASSLGGGPPIRDF. This rearrangement joins TRBV7-2 to TRBJ2-5; the D is unclear. This CDR3 region has 14 residues. Germline V lookup: CDR1 SGHTA, CDR2 FQGNSA.

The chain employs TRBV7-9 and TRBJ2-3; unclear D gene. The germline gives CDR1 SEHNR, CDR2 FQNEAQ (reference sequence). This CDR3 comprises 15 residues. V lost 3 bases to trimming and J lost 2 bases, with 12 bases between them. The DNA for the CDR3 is TGTGCCAGCAGCTTGCGAGGCCCTGTCACAGATACGCAGTATTTT. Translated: CASSLRGPVTDTQYF.

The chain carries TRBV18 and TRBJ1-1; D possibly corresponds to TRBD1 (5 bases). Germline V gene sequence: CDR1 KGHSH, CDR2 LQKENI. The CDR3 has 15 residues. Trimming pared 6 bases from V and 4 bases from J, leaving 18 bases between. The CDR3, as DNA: TGTGCCAGCTCCTCCAATTCAGGGTTGTCCACTGAAGCTTTCTTT. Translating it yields CASSSNSGLSTEAFF.

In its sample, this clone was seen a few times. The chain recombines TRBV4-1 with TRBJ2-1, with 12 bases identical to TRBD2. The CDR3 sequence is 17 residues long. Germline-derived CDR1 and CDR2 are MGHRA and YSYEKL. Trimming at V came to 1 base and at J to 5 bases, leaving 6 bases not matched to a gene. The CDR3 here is CASSQGLLAGGDNEQFF. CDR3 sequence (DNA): TGCGCCAGCAGCCAAGGCCTCCTAGCGGGGGGGGACAATGAGCAGTTCTTC.

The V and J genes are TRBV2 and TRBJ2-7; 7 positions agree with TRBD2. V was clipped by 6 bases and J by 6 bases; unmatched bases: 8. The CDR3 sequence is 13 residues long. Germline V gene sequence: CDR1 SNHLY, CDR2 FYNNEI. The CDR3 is CASSSVGGVEQYF. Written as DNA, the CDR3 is TGTGCCAGCAGCTCTGTGGGGGGGGTCGAGCAGTACTTC.

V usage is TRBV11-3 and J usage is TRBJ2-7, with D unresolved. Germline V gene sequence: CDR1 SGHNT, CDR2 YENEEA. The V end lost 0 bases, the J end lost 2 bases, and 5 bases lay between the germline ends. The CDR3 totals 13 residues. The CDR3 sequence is CASSLDLTYEQYF. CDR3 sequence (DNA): TGTGCCAGCAGCTTAGACCTAACCTACGAGCAGTACTTC. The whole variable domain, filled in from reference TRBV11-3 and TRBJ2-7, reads EAGVVQSPRYKIIEKKQPVAFWCNPISGHNTLYWYLQNLGQGPELLIRYENEEAVDDSQLPKDRFSAERLKGVDSTLKIQPAELGDSAVYLCASSLDLTYEQYFGPGTRLTVT.

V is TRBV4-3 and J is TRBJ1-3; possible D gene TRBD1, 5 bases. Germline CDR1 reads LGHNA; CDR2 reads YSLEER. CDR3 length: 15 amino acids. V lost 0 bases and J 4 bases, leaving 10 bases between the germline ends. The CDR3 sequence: CASSQDGDRGNTIYF. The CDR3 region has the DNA TGCGCCAGCAGCCAAGACGGGGACCGCGGAAACACCATATATTTT.

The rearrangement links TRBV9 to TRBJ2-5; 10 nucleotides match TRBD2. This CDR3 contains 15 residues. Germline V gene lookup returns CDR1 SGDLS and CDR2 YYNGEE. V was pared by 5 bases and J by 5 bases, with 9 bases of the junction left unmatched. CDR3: CASSGLAGVWETQYF. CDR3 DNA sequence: TGTGCCAGCAGTGGTCTAGCGGGAGTATGGGAGACCCAGTACTTC.

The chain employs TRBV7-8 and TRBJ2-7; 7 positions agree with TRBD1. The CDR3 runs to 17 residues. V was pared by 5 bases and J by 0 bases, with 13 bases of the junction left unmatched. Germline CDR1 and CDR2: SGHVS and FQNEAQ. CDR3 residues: CASSPHPARGTSYEQYF. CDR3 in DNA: TGTGCCAGCAGCCCCCACCCTGCCAGGGGGACCTCCTACGAGCAGTACTTC.

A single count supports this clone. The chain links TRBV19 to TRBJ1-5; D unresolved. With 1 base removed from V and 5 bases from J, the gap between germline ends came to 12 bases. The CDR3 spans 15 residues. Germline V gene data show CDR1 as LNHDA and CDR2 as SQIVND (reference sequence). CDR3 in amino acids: CASSIVREDYQPQHF. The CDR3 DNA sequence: TGTGCCAGTAGTATAGTAAGGGAAGATTATCAGCCCCAGCATTTT.

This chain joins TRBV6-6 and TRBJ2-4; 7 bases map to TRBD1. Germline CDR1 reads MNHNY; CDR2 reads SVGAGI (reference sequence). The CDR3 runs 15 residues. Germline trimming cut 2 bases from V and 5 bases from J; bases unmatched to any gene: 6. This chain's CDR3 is CASSYPEQGQNIQYF. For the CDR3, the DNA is TGTGCCAGCAGTTACCCAGAACAGGGGCAAAACATTCAGTACTTC.

In nucleotides, the CDR3 is TGTGCCAGTAGTTCCCCGGTGAACACTGAAGCTTTCTTT. Protein: CASSSPVNTEAFF. The chain combines TRBV19 with TRBJ1-1; D gene unclear. Germline values: CDR1 LNHDA, CDR2 SQIVND (reference sequence). The CDR3 is 13 residues long. Trimming removed 5 bases from V and 0 bases from J, with 7 bases in between. Full variable domain (outside the CDR3, taken from reference TRBV19 and TRBJ1-1): DGGITQSPKYLFRKEGQNVTLSCEQNLNHDAMYWYRQDPGQGLRLIYYSQIVNDFQKGDIAEGYSVSREKKESFPLTVTSAQKNPTAFYLCASSSPVNTEAFFGQGTRLTVV.

As DNA, the CDR3 is TGCGCCAGCAGCGACCCCCGGGACAACAACAATGAGCAGTTCTTC. It encodes CASSDPRDNNNEQFF. This chain uses TRBV5-1 with TRBJ2-1; D might be TRBD1 (6 bases). V dropped 4 bases and J dropped 5 bases, with 16 bases sitting between them. Germline-derived CDR1 and CDR2 are SGHRS and YFSETQ. This CDR3 is built from 15 residues. The whole variable domain, remainder taken from reference TRBV5-1 and TRBJ2-1, is KAGVTQTPRYLIKTRGQQVTLSCSPISGHRSVSWYQQTPGQGLQFLFEYFSETQRNKGNFPGRFSGRQFSNSRSEMNVSTLELGDSALYLCASSDPRDNNNEQFFGPGTRLTVL.

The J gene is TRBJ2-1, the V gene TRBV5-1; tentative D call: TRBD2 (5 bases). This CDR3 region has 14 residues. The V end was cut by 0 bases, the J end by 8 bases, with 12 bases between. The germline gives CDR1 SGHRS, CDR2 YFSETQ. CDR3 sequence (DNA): TGCGCCAGCAGCTTGGAGAGGGCGAGCCATGAGCAGTTCTTC. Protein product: CASSLERASHEQFF.

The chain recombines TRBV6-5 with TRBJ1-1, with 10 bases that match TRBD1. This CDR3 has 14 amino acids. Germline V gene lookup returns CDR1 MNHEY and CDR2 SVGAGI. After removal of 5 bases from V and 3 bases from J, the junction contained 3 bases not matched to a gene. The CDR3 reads CASSRQGADTEAFF. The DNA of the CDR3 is TGTGCCAGCAGTCGACAGGGGGCGGACACTGAAGCTTTCTTT.

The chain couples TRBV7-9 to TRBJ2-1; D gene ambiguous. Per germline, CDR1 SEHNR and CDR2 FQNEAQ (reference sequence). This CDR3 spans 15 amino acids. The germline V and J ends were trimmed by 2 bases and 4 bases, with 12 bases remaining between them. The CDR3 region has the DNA TGTGCCAGCAGCTTATGGGCGGTCACATACAATGAGCAGTTCTTC. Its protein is CASSLWAVTYNEQFF.

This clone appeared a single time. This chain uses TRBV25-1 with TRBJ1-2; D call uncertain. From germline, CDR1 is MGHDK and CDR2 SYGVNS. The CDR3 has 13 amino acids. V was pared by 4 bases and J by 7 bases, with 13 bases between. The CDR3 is CASSVPTSSGYTF. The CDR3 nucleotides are TGTGCCAGCAGTGTTCCCACTTCAAGTGGCTACACCTTC.

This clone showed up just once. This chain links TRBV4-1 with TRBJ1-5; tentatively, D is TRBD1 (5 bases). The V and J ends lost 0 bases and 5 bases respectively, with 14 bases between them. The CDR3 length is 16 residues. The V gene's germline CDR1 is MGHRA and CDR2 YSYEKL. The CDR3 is CASSQDQGREHQPQHF. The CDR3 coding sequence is TGCGCCAGCAGCCAAGATCAAGGCAGGGAACATCAGCCCCAGCATTTT.

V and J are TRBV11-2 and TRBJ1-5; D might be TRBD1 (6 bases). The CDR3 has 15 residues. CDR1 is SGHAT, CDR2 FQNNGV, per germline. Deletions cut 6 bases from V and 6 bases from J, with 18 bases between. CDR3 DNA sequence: TGTGCCAGCAGTTTCCAGGGACAAATTGGTCAGCCCCAGCATTTT. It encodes CASSFQGQIGQPQHF.

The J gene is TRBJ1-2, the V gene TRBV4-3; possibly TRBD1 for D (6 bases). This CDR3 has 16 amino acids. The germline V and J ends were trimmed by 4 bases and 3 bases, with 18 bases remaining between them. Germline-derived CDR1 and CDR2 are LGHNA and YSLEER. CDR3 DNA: TGCGCCAGCAGCCGAACTGCGCGGGACACAGACTATGGCTACACCTTC. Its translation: CASSRTARDTDYGYTF.

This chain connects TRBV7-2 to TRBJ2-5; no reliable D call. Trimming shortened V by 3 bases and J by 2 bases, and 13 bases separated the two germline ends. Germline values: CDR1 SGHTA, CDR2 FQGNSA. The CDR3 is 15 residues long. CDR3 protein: CASSLARPRQETQYF. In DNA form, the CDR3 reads TGTGCCAGCAGCTTGGCCCGTCCCAGACAAGAGACCCAGTACTTC.

CDR3 amino acids: CARSPVLNYGYTF. The CDR3 DNA follows: TGTGCCAGGAGTCCGGTTCTGAACTATGGCTACACCTTC. The rearrangement joins TRBV6-6 to TRBJ1-2, with D uncertain. Trimming stripped 9 bases from V and 2 bases from J, with 13 bases between. The CDR3 covers 13 residues. The germline CDR1 and CDR2 sequences are MNHNY and SVGAGI (reference sequence).

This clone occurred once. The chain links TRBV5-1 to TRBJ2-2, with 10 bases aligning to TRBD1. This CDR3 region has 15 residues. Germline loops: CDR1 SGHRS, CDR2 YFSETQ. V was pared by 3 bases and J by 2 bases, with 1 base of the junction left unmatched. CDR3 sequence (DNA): TGCGCCAGCAGCTGGGACAGGGGAAACACCGGGGAGCTGTTTTTT. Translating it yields CASSWDRGNTGELFF.

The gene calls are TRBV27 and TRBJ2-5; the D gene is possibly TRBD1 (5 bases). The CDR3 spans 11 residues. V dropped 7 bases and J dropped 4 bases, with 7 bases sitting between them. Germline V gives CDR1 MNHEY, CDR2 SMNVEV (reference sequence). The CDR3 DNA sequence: TGTGCCAGCACTAGGGGAGAGACCCAGTACTTC. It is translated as CASTRGETQYF.

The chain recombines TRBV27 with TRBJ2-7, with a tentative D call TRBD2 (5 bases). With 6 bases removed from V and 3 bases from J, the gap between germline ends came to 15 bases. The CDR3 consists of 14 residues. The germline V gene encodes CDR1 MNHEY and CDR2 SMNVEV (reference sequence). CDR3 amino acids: CASRLSGAGYEQYF. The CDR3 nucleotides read TGTGCCAGCAGGTTGAGCGGCGCCGGCTACGAGCAGTACTTC.